This passage covers 2 T cell receptor beta chains from one sample sequenced in a study of T cells in Graves' hyperthyroidism and ophthalmopathy. TCR beta CDR3 regions were amplified from RNA transcripts. First-round RT-PCR with HTBI primers amplified the TCR CDR3 region. TCRdb processed the multiplex PCR reads anew with MiXCR; each CDR3 protein has one entry. The table shows about 400,000 distinct CDR3 sequences, with approximately 15% occurring only once. The source material was blood. These receptors came from a woman between 18 and 30 years old with Graves' hyperthyroidism.

This clonotype showed up many times. The J gene is TRBJ2-1, the V gene TRBV6-1, with D possibly being TRBD2 (5 bases). Per the germline V gene, CDR1 is MNHNS and CDR2 is SASEGT. V lost 5 bases and J lost 6, with 8 bases in between. The CDR3 runs to 12 residues. CDR3: CASSPGINEQFF. In DNA form, the CDR3 reads TGTGCCAGCAGTCCCGGGATCAATGAGCAGTTCTTC.

This clonotype was found many times. The V gene is TRBV3-1, the J gene TRBJ1-2, with 7 bases aligning to TRBD1. This CDR3 has 14 residues. Germline V gene sequence: CDR1 LGHDT, CDR2 YNNKEL (reference sequence). The ends lost 2 bases at V and 6 bases at J; junction bases unmatched: 6. The CDR3 loop is CASSQLTGDDGYTF. CDR3 coding DNA: TGTGCCAGCAGCCAACTAACAGGGGACGATGGCTACACCTTC.